The 29 T cell receptor beta chains reported below all come from one sample, sequenced in a study of blood T cell repertoires in COVID-19. Sequencing was performed with immunoSEQ multiplex PCR; in TCRdb, only in-frame clones are kept and a portion is missing. The sample consists of 110,000 to 150,000 clones, 86% of them appearing once. Sequencing was done on a sample of PBMCs or T cells enriched from blood (not recorded which). These receptors originate from a man aged 50-59 years who had recovered from COVID-19.

This chain links TRBV11-3 with TRBJ2-2; 7 nucleotides match TRBD1. The CDR3 runs to 16 residues. V shed 0 bases and J 4 bases; nucleotides not matched to a gene: 5. Germline CDR1 and CDR2: SGHNT and YENEEA. CDR3 loop: CASSLEPGTATGELFF. In DNA, the CDR3 is TGTGCCAGCAGCTTAGAACCCGGGACAGCCACCGGGGAGCTGTTTTTT. Full variable domain (rest looked up from reference TRBV11-3 and TRBJ2-2): EAGVVQSPRYKIIEKKQPVAFWCNPISGHNTLYWYLQNLGQGPELLIRYENEEAVDDSQLPKDRFSAERLKGVDSTLKIQPAELGDSAVYLCASSLEPGTATGELFFGEGSRLTVL.

J is TRBJ1-4 and V is TRBV5-1; 9 nucleotides align to TRBD1. CDR1 and CDR2 from the germline V gene are SGHRS and YFSETQ. This CDR3 spans 14 amino acids. Unmatched junction bases numbered 8, after V lost 6 bases and J lost 8 bases. The CDR3 region is CASTHTGGGEKLFF. CDR3 nucleotides: TGCGCCAGCACCCACACAGGGGGCGGGGAAAAACTGTTTTTT.

The chain links TRBV25-1 to TRBJ2-6, with D perhaps matching TRBD1 (5 bases). The CDR3 is 13 residues long. Trimming removed 8 bases from V and 4 bases from J, with 9 bases in between. Germline loops: CDR1 MGHDK, CDR2 SYGVNS. DNA of the CDR3: TGTGCCAGCTGCAGGGCCGGGGCCAACGTCCTGACTTTC. Encoded protein: CASCRAGANVLTF.

This clone was counted once. V usage is TRBV6-2 or TRBV6-3 and J usage is TRBJ2-3; the D gene is possibly TRBD2 (7 bases). The CDR3 sequence is 14 residues long. Per germline, CDR1 MNHEY and CDR2 SVGEGT. The V end was cut by 6 bases, the J end by 6 bases, with 16 bases between. The CDR3 region is CASSGGGAGDTQYF. The CDR3, as DNA: TGTGCCAGCAGCGGAGGGGGGGCCGGGGATACGCAGTATTTT.

The J gene is TRBJ1-2, the V gene TRBV24-1; 9 nucleotides line up with TRBD1. Germline V gene data show CDR1 as KGHDR and CDR2 as SFDVKD. The J segment lost 7 bases and the V segment lost 9 bases, leaving 11 bases of the junction unmatched. The CDR3 contains 14 residues. The CDR3, as DNA: TGTGCCACCGAAGGGACAGGGAGGGGAGGTGGCTACACCTTC. Its translation is CATEGTGRGGGYTF.

The gene calls are TRBV3-1 (or the pseudogene TRBV3-2) and TRBJ2-7; perhaps TRBD2 as D (7 bases). From germline, CDR1 is LGHDT and CDR2 YNNKEL (reference sequence). V was cut by 1 base and J by 3 bases, with 19 bases left in between. This CDR3 region has 17 residues. Written as DNA, the CDR3 is TGTGCCAGCAGCCAAGGGAAGGGGGGGGGCAGCGGCTACGAGCAGTACTTC. Protein sequence: CASSQGKGGGSGYEQYF.

The chain employs TRBV12-3 or TRBV12-4 and TRBJ1-1; D gene ambiguous. V was pared by 6 bases and J by 6 bases, with 8 bases between. This CDR3 spans 11 amino acids. The CDR3 here is CASSNRAEAFF. The CDR3, as DNA: TGTGCCAGCAGCAACAGAGCTGAAGCTTTCTTT.

This sequence joins TRBV7-9 and TRBJ1-4; D remains unclear. This CDR3 is 17 amino acids long. The V end lost 1 base, the J end lost 8 bases, and 20 bases lay between the germline ends. CDR1 is SEHNR and CDR2 is FQNEAQ in the germline V gene (reference sequence). The CDR3 region has the DNA TGTGCCAGCAGCTTAGGAACCCGGGGAGGCTTCGGCGAAAAACTGTTTTTT. It codes for CASSLGTRGGFGEKLFF.

CDR3 in DNA: TGTGCCACCCAACCTCTAGCGGGAGGGACCGTCAATGAGCAGTTCTTC. This codes for CATQPLAGGTVNEQFF. The J gene is TRBJ2-1, the V gene TRBV27; 12 bases agree with TRBD2. The V segment lost 10 bases and the J segment 6 bases; nucleotides outside the gene matches: 13. This CDR3 comprises 16 residues. Germline V gene data show CDR1 as MNHEY and CDR2 as SMNVEV (reference sequence).

The chain joins TRBV28 to TRBJ1-2; TRBD1 matches 8 bases. Losses at the gene ends were 4 bases for V and 4 bases for J; bases not matched to a gene: 8. This CDR3 contains 15 residues. Looked up from germline, CDR1 is MDHEN and CDR2 is SYDVKM. Here the CDR3 reads CASSSRGRLGYGYTF. CDR3 sequence (DNA): TGTGCCAGCAGTTCCAGGGGGCGTTTGGGCTATGGCTACACCTTC.

The chain combines TRBV7-9 with TRBJ2-3, with 9 bases matching TRBD2. Trimming took 1 base from V and 4 from J; bases not matched to a gene: 6. The CDR3 is made up of 16 amino acids. Germline-derived CDR1 and CDR2 are SEHNR and FQNEAQ (reference sequence). In DNA form, the CDR3 reads TGTGCCAGCAGCTTAGAAGGCGGGAGGGTGGCAGATACGCAGTATTTT. Translated, it gives CASSLEGGRVADTQYF. Looking up the rest from reference TRBV7-9 and TRBJ2-3 gives the full variable domain: DTGVSQNPRHKITKRGQNVTFRCDPISEHNRLYWYRQTLGQGPEFLTYFQNEAQLEKSRLLSDRFSAERPKGSFSTLEIQRTEQGDSAMYLCASSLEGGRVADTQYFGPGTRLTVL.

The J gene is TRBJ1-3, the V gene TRBV9; D gene ambiguous. From germline, CDR1 is SGDLS and CDR2 YYNGEE. This CDR3 contains 15 residues. Trimming took 0 bases from V and 3 from J, leaving 10 bases between them. The DNA for the CDR3 is TGTGCCAGCAGCGTAGCTTCACACCTTGGAAACACCATATATTTT. It yields the protein CASSVASHLGNTIYF.

This chain joins TRBV5-6 and TRBJ2-1; D may be TRBD2 (6 bases). Germline V gene lookup returns CDR1 SGHDT and CDR2 YYEEEE. The V and J ends lost 3 bases and 4 bases respectively, with 8 bases between them. This CDR3 has 13 amino acids. CDR3 region: CASSYGGYNEQFF. The CDR3 DNA sequence: TGTGCCAGCAGCTACGGGGGTTACAATGAGCAGTTCTTC.

The CDR3 DNA reads TGTGCCAGCAGTGTCAGGGGTGGCACAGATACGCAGTATTTT. Residues: CASSVRGGTDTQYF. The genes are TRBV25-1 and TRBJ2-3; a weak D match, TRBD1 (6 bases). The V and J ends lost 4 bases and 1 base respectively, with 9 bases between them. The CDR3 is 14 residues long. Per the germline V gene, CDR1 is MGHDK and CDR2 is SYGVNS.

This chain joins TRBV7-2 and TRBJ2-5, with a weak D call TRBD2 (5 bases). The CDR3 length is 14 residues. The germline V gene has CDR1 SGHTA and CDR2 FQGNSA. Trimming removed 0 bases from V and 6 bases from J, with 11 bases in between. This CDR3 is CASSLALRGQTQYF. CDR3 DNA sequence: TGTGCCAGCAGCTTAGCGCTAAGAGGGCAGACCCAGTACTTC.

The CDR3 here is CASPRQGGYEQYV. The CDR3 DNA reads as TGTGCCAGCCCTCGCCAGGGAGGCTACGAGCAGTACGTC. The chain joins TRBV25-1 to TRBJ2-7; possible D gene TRBD2, 6 bases. The CDR3 covers 13 residues. CDR1 MGHDK and CDR2 SYGVNS come from the germline V gene. The germline V and J ends were trimmed by 8 bases and 3 bases, with 14 bases remaining between them.

Worth noting for this clone: The junction and the germline gene differ at one end; a read error may be behind it. The rearrangement joins TRBV7-2 to TRBJ1-6; TRBD1 might be the D (5 bases). This CDR3 has 14 residues. Germline V gives CDR1 SGHTA, CDR2 FQGNSA. CDR3 nucleotide sequence: TGTGCCAGCAGCTCCAAACCCGAGGGACTCCCAGCACCCTTT. Amino acids: CASSSKPEGLPAPF.

V and J are TRBV28 and TRBJ1-4; 7 bases are a match to TRBD1. Germline V gives CDR1 MDHEN, CDR2 SYDVKM. The CDR3 extends over 15 amino acids. V lost 3 bases to trimming and J lost 0 bases; unmatched junction nucleotides: 1. CDR3 coding DNA: TGTGCCAGCAGTTTGGGGACAGCAACTAATGAAAAACTGTTTTTT. This codes for CASSLGTATNEKLFF.

The J gene is TRBJ1-3, the V gene TRBV27; D ambiguous. V lost 2 bases and J lost 0, with 14 bases in between. This CDR3 has 17 amino acids. CDR1 and CDR2 (germline): MNHEY, SMNVEV (reference sequence). The CDR3 is CASSLRFPGRSGNTIYF. For the CDR3, the DNA is TGTGCCAGCAGTTTACGGTTCCCGGGTCGCTCTGGAAACACCATATATTTT.

This chain links TRBV12-3 or TRBV12-4 with TRBJ2-7; D not resolved. V was pared by 1 base and J by 7 bases, with 5 bases between. The CDR3 loop spans 11 amino acids. CDR3 nucleotides: TGTGCCAGCAGTTTAGGTACAGAGCAGTACGTC. Protein sequence: CASSLGTEQYV.

The rearrangement links TRBV28 to TRBJ2-3; 7 nucleotides agree with TRBD2. Germline V CDR1 and CDR2: MDHEN, SYDVKM. The CDR3 runs 15 residues. The ends lost 5 bases at V and 4 bases at J; junction bases unmatched: 9. This CDR3 reads CASSPPGGSSDTQYF. CDR3 nucleotide sequence: TGTGCCAGCAGTCCCCCCGGGGGGAGTTCAGATACGCAGTATTTT.

This clone has only one observation. V gene TRBV5-1 combines with J gene TRBJ2-7; 8 nucleotides agree with TRBD1. Germline V CDR1 and CDR2: SGHRS, YFSETQ. With V trimmed by 4 bases and J by 5 bases, 8 bases remained unmatched. The CDR3 is made up of 14 amino acids. The CDR3 spells CASSIGTGSNEQYF. CDR3 nucleotides: TGCGCCAGCAGCATCGGGACAGGTTCGAACGAGCAGTACTTC.

This sequence joins TRBV6-2 or TRBV6-3 and TRBJ1-6; 8 bases fit TRBD1. The CDR3 covers 16 residues. Germline V lookup: CDR1 MNHEY, CDR2 SVGEGT. The trim removed 4 bases at V and 7 bases at J, leaving 9 bases unmatched. The CDR3 DNA is TGTGCCAGCAGTTCCCCCGGACAGGGACGGAATTCACCCCTCCACTTT. This sequence encodes CASSSPGQGRNSPLHF.

J is TRBJ1-2 and V is TRBV3-1 (or the pseudogene TRBV3-2); no firm D call. The CDR3 length is 14 residues. In germline, CDR1 is LGHDT, CDR2 YNNKEL (reference sequence). The V and J ends lost 1 base and 0 bases respectively, with 6 bases between them. DNA of the CDR3: TGTGCCAGCAGCCAAGGGGCCGCTAACTATGGCTACACCTTC. It encodes CASSQGAANYGYTF.

A single count supports this clone. This sequence joins TRBV2 and TRBJ1-2, with 7 bases lining up with TRBD1. The CDR3 contains 15 residues. V shed 6 bases and J 4 bases; nucleotides not matched to a gene: 11. Germline-derived CDR1 and CDR2 are SNHLY and FYNNEI. DNA of the CDR3: TGTGCCAGCAGCGATAGTTGGACAGGAGGCTATGGCTACACCTTC. Translated: CASSDSWTGGYGYTF.

This clone showed up just once. The CDR3 protein is CASSDQLARNEQFF. DNA of the CDR3: TGTGCCAGCAGTGACCAACTAGCGAGGAATGAGCAGTTCTTC. The chain carries TRBV27 and TRBJ2-1; TRBD2 agrees at 7 bases. V trimming: 5 bases; J trimming: 7 bases; junction bases outside the gene matches: 8. The germline CDR1 and CDR2 sequences are MNHEY and SMNVEV (reference sequence). The CDR3 consists of 14 residues.

The chain uses TRBV28 and TRBJ1-1, with 11 nucleotides matching TRBD1. Germline V lookup: CDR1 MDHEN, CDR2 SYDVKM. The CDR3 consists of 14 residues. V gave up 6 bases and J gave up 4 bases; unmatched junction bases: 4. CDR3 in DNA: TGTGCCAGCAGCGGGGGACAGGGGGGCACTGAAGCTTTCTTT. Encoded protein: CASSGGQGGTEAFF.

V is TRBV9 and J is TRBJ1-4, with D possibly matching TRBD1 (6 bases). The CDR3 is made up of 15 amino acids. V lost 1 base to trimming and J lost 5 bases, with 12 bases between them. Germline CDR1 and CDR2: SGDLS and YYNGEE. The CDR3 nucleotides read TGTGCCAGCAGCGTATATGCAGGGGTAAATGAAAAACTGTTTTTT. This translates into CASSVYAGVNEKLFF.

This chain joins TRBV5-1 and TRBJ1-2, with D hard to call. Trimming took 0 bases from V and 2 from J, leaving 11 bases between them. Per the germline V gene, CDR1 is SGHRS and CDR2 is YFSETQ. This CDR3 region has 15 residues. CDR3 in amino acids: CASSLAGVGNYGYTF. The CDR3 coding sequence is TGCGCCAGCAGCTTGGCCGGGGTAGGGAACTATGGCTACACCTTC.